Below, 3 T cell receptor beta chains from the same sample are listed, as sequenced in a study of blood T cell repertoires in COVID-19 (dated by TCRdb to 2020 to 2021). Library preparation was by the immunoSEQ multiplex PCR assay. Held by TCRdb, this immuneACCESS table contains in-frame sequences only and omits some clones. Under half of the omission traces to an unresolved V gene where checked; the cause of the rest is unknown. The sample contains around 100,000 clones, 80% of them found a single time. The ten largest clonotypes hold 31% of the sample. The specimen sequenced was peripheral blood. Receptors were obtained from a man in his sixties or seventies with active or convalescent COVID-19.

The J gene is TRBJ1-2, the V gene TRBV9; D is uncertain. Germline V CDR1 and CDR2: SGDLS, YYNGEE. The CDR3 has 14 amino acids. The V end was cut by 0 bases, the J end by 2 bases, with 8 bases between. The CDR3 loop is CASSVGASNYGYTF. The CDR3 DNA follows: TGTGCCAGCAGCGTAGGTGCGTCCAACTATGGCTACACCTTC. The complete variable domain, with remaining parts taken from reference TRBV9 and TRBJ1-2, reads DSGVTQTPKHLITATGQRVTLRCSPRSGDLSVYWYQQSLDQGLQFLIQYYNGEERAKGNILERFSAQQFPDLHSELNLSSLELGDSALYFCASSVGASNYGYTFGSGTRLTVV.

The chain recombines TRBV28 with TRBJ1-1; TRBD1 might be the D (5 bases). The CDR3 is made up of 14 amino acids. V lost 2 bases to trimming and J lost 6 bases, with 13 bases between them. Germline V gives CDR1 MDHEN, CDR2 SYDVKM. The CDR3 DNA is TGTGCCAGCAGTTTAGGACCAGGGATTCCTGAAGCTTTCTTT. This sequence encodes CASSLGPGIPEAFF. The variable domain in full, completed from reference TRBV28 and TRBJ1-1, reads DVKVTQSSRYLVKRTGEKVFLECVQDMDHENMFWYRQDPGLGLRLIYFSYDVKMKEKGDIPEGYSVSREKKERFSLILESASTNQTSMYLCASSLGPGIPEAFFGQGTRLTVV.

This chain joins TRBV5-1 and TRBJ2-1; 10 bases map to TRBD1. V trimming: 2 bases; J trimming: 4 bases; junction bases outside the gene matches: 3. Germline CDR1 and CDR2: SGHRS and YFSETQ. The CDR3 is made up of 15 amino acids. In DNA, the CDR3 is TGCGCCAGCAGCTTAACGGGACAGGGGTACAATGAGCAGTTCTTC. Translated, it gives CASSLTGQGYNEQFF.